This record looks at one TCR beta chain sequence and its context. This receptor's antigen is unknown. No quality values exist for individual bases; no much larger clone is one base distant. These data are taken from a study of cytomegalovirus exposure and HLA in healthy donors (dated by TCRdb to 2015 to 2018). Regarding the research as a whole: According to a later analysis, one platform produced both the approximately 110 validation repertoires and the 700 or so repertoires of the first cohort. The aim of the study was to test whether cataloging public T cell receptors could identify signatures of past pathogen exposure. Besides the first cohort of around 670 subjects, a separate validation cohort made up of over 100 different subjects was used. The study combined high-throughput TCR immunosequencing, statistical association of individual TCRs with disease status, and machine learning to predict cytomegalovirus infection status.

The donors belonged to the validation cohort of around 110 subjects, which was separate from the 666-subject first cohort. The library was obtained by the immunoSEQ multiplex PCR assay. The study's processing was this. A statistical classification framework was built to diagnose cytomegalovirus status from the catalog of TCR beta chain sequences. Imported from immuneACCESS, the table was reduced by TCRdb to in-frame sequences with V and J called. These copies leave out some clones; in studies compared against another copy, an unresolved V gene accounts for under half, and the cause of the remainder is not known. V and J calls and clone size follow that table, whereas D and trimming were derived from the DNA. The sample yields about 280,000 clones; 88% were counted once. The top ten constitute roughly 0.93% of the sample. Here is what the overall study found, with its caveats: A later analysis found that TCRs clustered in the first cohort also tended to co-occur in the 110 or so validation repertoires, with 90% to 95% of cluster scores above 0. In the study, about 150 TCR beta chains were listed as associated with cytomegalovirus. All 120 or so repertoires were used to score co-occurrence in the validation cohort in a later analysis, because that analysis had no HLA typing for the cohort. It was suggested by the authors that the approach could potentially be generalized to other disease states and immunological phenotypes. In vitro tests confirmed that three of the cytomegalovirus-associated TCR beta chains recognize cytomegalovirus antigens. Across donors, most TCR sequences were observed very rarely, whereas some public TCRs were present in many individuals. Cytomegalovirus status was reported to be diagnosed by the classifier with high specificity and sensitivity in both the original and validation cohorts.

The sequencing input was PBMCs. The source is a woman younger than 35 in good health and CMV-seronegative.

The CDR3 reads as follows: CAISDAKAEYEQYF. DNA sequence: TGTGCCATCAGTGACGCTAAGGCGGAATACGAGCAGTACTTC. Here the chain combines TRBV10-3 and TRBJ2-7; too little of a D gene remains to name it. V loses 3 bases of germline sequence and J loses 4 bases, and the interval between the two ends is 13 bases. The CDR3 contains 14 residues, cysteine and phenylalanine counted. The retained sequence is limited to the CDR3, 42 bases, with the frame set at the first base. CDR1 and CDR2, looked up from the germline V gene, are ENHRY and SYGVKD.